The sequence of this TCR beta chain was determined in a study of blood T cell repertoires in COVID-19. Study details: Whether acute or convalescent, the COVID-19 samples came from the United States, Italy and Spain.

Assay: immunoSEQ multiplex PCR; the TCRdb copy retains only in-frame clones and omits some. The table includes approximately 170,000 clones, just under 90% detected once. CDR3 length: 12 amino acids. Germline-derived CDR1 and CDR2 are SEHNR and FQNEAQ (reference sequence). Trimming took 5 bases from V and 5 from J, leaving 10 bases between them. What was sequenced was peripheral blood. J is TRBJ2-7 and V is TRBV7-9, with D unresolved. The sequence came from a man aged 18 to 30 with active or convalescent COVID-19. In DNA, the CDR3 is TGTGCCAGCAGCGTAACAGTACACGAGCAGTACGTC. This translates into CASSVTVHEQYV.